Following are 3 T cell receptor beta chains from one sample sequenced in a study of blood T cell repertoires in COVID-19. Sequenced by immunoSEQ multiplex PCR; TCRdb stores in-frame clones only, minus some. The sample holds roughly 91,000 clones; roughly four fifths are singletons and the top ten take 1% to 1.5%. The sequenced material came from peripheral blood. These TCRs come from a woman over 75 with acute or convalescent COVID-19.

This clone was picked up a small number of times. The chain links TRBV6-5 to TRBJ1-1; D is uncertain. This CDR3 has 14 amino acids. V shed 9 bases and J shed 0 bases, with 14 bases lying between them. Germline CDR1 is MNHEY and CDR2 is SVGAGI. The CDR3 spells CASRVGRMNTEAFF. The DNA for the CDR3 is TGTGCCAGTCGCGTAGGGAGAATGAACACTGAAGCTTTCTTT.

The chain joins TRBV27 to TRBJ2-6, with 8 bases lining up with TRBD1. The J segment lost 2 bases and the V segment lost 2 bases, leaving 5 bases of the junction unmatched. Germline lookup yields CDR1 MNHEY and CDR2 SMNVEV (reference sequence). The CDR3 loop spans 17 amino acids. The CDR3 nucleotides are TGTGCCAGCAGTTTAAGGACAGGGATACCTGGGGCCAACGTCCTGACTTTC. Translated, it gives CASSLRTGIPGANVLTF. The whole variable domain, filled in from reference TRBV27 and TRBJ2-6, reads EAQVTQNPRYLITVTGKKLTVTCSQNMNHEYMSWYRQDPGLGLRQIYYSMNVEVTDKGDVPEGYKVSRKEKRNFPLILESPSPNQTSLYFCASSLRTGIPGANVLTFGAGSRLTVL.

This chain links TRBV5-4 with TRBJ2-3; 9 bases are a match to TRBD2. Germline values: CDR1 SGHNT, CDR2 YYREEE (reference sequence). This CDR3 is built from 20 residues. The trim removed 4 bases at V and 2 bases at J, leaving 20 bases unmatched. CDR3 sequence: CASSINRGLAPRLITDTQYF. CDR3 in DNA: TGTGCCAGCAGCATAAACAGGGGACTAGCCCCACGCTTAATCACAGATACGCAGTATTTT.